These 32 T cell receptor beta chains came from one sample sequenced in a study of EBV T-cell therapy then PD-1 blockade in nasopharyngeal carcinoma. Assay used: immunoSEQ multiplex PCR; TCRdb lists only in-frame clones, some missing. The sample contains about 22,000 clones, 82% of which appear only once. Indicated treatment: AdE1-LMPpoly-expanded autologous EBV-specific T-cell therapy followed by anti-PD-1 nivolumab. These receptors are not linked to any known antigen. Sample: CD8+ T cells from blood, taken at day -245 from a patient whose treatment included autologous EBV-specific T cells and nivolumab. All receptors come from a man aged 35 to 55 with nasopharyngeal carcinoma.

The chain has TRBV21-1 and TRBJ2-6; the table assigns TRBD2, which was not confirmed against the DNA. TRBV21-1 is marked as a pseudogene. The CDR3 runs to 17 residues. CDR3 sequence reads: CASSKGEGSNGANVLTF. Written as DNA, the CDR3 is TGTGCCAGCAGCAAAGGGGAGGGATCGAACGGGGCCAACGTCCTGACTTTC.

The CDR3: CASSYSGRGGRQSQYF. The CDR3 coding sequence is TGTGCCAGCAGTTACTCAGGGAGGGGGGGGAGGCAGTCCCAGTACTTC. The chain is built from TRBV6-5 and TRBJ2-5; TRBD2 is a possible D gene (7 bases). CDR3 size: 16 residues. V gave up 0 bases and J gave up 9 bases, with 20 bases separating them. Germline CDR1 reads MNHEY; CDR2 reads SVGAGI.

The chain joins TRBV24-1 to TRBJ2-1, with a tentative D call TRBD1 (6 bases). This CDR3 comprises 13 residues. CDR1 KGHDR and CDR2 SFDVKD come from the germline V gene. Between the trimmed V and J ends, which lost 1 base and 9 bases, there was a span of 9 bases. CDR3 amino acids: CATSDFGGGEQFF. The CDR3 region has the DNA TGTGCCACCAGTGATTTTGGGGGCGGTGAGCAGTTCTTC.

This chain links TRBV9 with TRBJ1-2; TRBD1 matches 12 bases. The V segment lost 7 bases and the J segment 2 bases; nucleotides outside the gene matches: 6. CDR1 SGDLS and CDR2 YYNGEE come from the germline V gene. The CDR3 contains 15 residues. The CDR3 region has the DNA TGTGCCAGCGGGGCCGGGACAGGGGGCAACTATGGCTACACCTTC. It yields the protein CASGAGTGGNYGYTF.

This chain links TRBV2 with TRBJ2-3, with D hard to call. Trimming stripped 4 bases from V and 4 bases from J, with 15 bases between. The CDR3 extends over 15 amino acids. CDR1 is SNHLY, CDR2 FYNNEI, per germline. In DNA form, the CDR3 reads TGTGCCAGCAGTGCCACGCCTCAGCTCGCAGATACGCAGTATTTT. Protein: CASSATPQLADTQYF.

This chain uses TRBV15 with TRBJ1-6; TRBD1 agrees at 9 bases. The V gene's germline CDR1 is LNHNV and CDR2 YYDKDF (reference sequence). The CDR3 loop spans 15 amino acids. The V gene end was trimmed by 5 bases and the J gene end by 7 bases; junction bases not matched to a gene: 6. The CDR3 protein is CATSARTGVNSPLHF. CDR3 nucleotide sequence: TGTGCCACCAGCGCCCGGACAGGGGTAAATTCACCCCTCCACTTT.

This chain joins TRBV9 and TRBJ1-5; a possible D gene is TRBD1 (5 bases). Germline V lookup: CDR1 SGDLS, CDR2 YYNGEE. V was pared by 4 bases and J by 6 bases, with 14 bases between. CDR3 length: 14 residues. The CDR3 reads CASSPGAGLQPQHF. As DNA, the CDR3 is TGTGCCAGCAGCCCTGGGGCAGGGCTTCAGCCCCAGCATTTT.

The J gene is TRBJ2-3, the V gene TRBV29-1; 7 bases map to TRBD1. Losses at the gene ends were 6 bases for V and 3 bases for J; bases not matched to a gene: 6. The CDR3 is 13 residues long. The germline V gene has CDR1 SQVTM and CDR2 ANQGSEA. In DNA, the CDR3 is TGCAGCGTGACCAAGACAGGGACAGATACGCAGTATTTT. It encodes CSVTKTGTDTQYF.

The chain is built from TRBV7-9 and TRBJ2-5, with a possible D match to TRBD2 (6 bases). CDR1 is SEHNR, CDR2 FQNEAQ, per germline (reference sequence). The CDR3 contains 17 residues. The ends were cut back, 1 base at V and 0 bases at J, with 15 bases in the middle. CDR3 loop: CASSLGWASEDQETQYF. The CDR3, as DNA: TGTGCCAGCAGCTTAGGCTGGGCTAGCGAGGACCAAGAGACCCAGTACTTC.

The V gene is TRBV7-2, the J gene TRBJ2-2, with D perhaps matching TRBD1 (7 bases). V was trimmed by 6 bases and J by 3 bases, leaving 14 bases between them. Germline V gene data show CDR1 as SGHTA and CDR2 as FQGNSA. The CDR3 loop spans 15 amino acids. In DNA, the CDR3 is TGTGCCAGCAGAACCAGGGGGGACGACACCGGGGAGCTGTTTTTT. This sequence encodes CASRTRGDDTGELFF.

The CDR3 loop reads CASSQSPGAGGTYEQYF. The CDR3 DNA is TGCGCCAGCAGCCAATCCCCTGGAGCGGGGGGCACCTACGAGCAGTACTTC. The chain has TRBV4-1 and TRBJ2-7; 9 nucleotides align to TRBD2. Germline V lookup: CDR1 MGHRA, CDR2 YSYEKL. The CDR3 consists of 17 residues. The V gene end was trimmed by 2 bases and the J gene end by 2 bases; junction bases not matched to a gene: 10.

The chain carries TRBV9 and TRBJ2-3; 8 bases fit TRBD2. V gave up 0 bases and J gave up 5 bases; unmatched junction bases: 5. The CDR3 extends over 15 amino acids. Germline CDR1 is SGDLS and CDR2 is YYNGEE. As DNA, the CDR3 is TGTGCCAGCAGCGTAGTAGCGGGGAGGGTAGATACGCAGTATTTT. Amino acids: CASSVVAGRVDTQYF.

This clone showed up just once. This chain connects TRBV9 to TRBJ2-1; 12 bases fit TRBD2. Germline-derived CDR1 and CDR2 are SGDLS and YYNGEE. V lost 4 bases and J lost 5; bases outside the gene matches: 4. The CDR3 loop spans 15 amino acids. The CDR3 coding sequence is TGTGCCAGCAGCCAACGACTAGCGGGGGACAATGAGCAGTTCTTC. The encoded protein is CASSQRLAGDNEQFF.

The chain combines TRBV6-5 with TRBJ1-2; D is perhaps TRBD1 (5 bases). CDR1 and CDR2 (germline): MNHEY, SVGAGI. This CDR3 has 13 residues. V was cut by 5 bases and J by 4 bases, with 11 bases left in between. CDR3 DNA sequence: TGTGCCAGCAGTCCGGGGGAGTCCTATGGCTACACCTTC. This sequence encodes CASSPGESYGYTF.

The V gene is TRBV5-1, the J gene TRBJ2-5; TRBD1 aligns across 7 bases. Germline values: CDR1 SGHRS, CDR2 YFSETQ. V lost 4 bases and J lost 1; bases outside the gene matches: 10. This CDR3 spans 16 amino acids. The CDR3 here is CASSPGQALTQETQYF. As DNA, the CDR3 is TGCGCCAGCAGCCCCGGACAGGCACTAACCCAAGAGACCCAGTACTTC.

In DNA, the CDR3 is TGTGCCAGCAGTGAAGATTTGAGCCAACCGGGCTATGGCTACACCTTC. It is translated as CASSEDLSQPGYGYTF. The chain recombines TRBV6-1 with TRBJ1-2; D remains ambiguous. The CDR3 has 16 amino acids. Per germline, CDR1 MNHNS and CDR2 SASEGT. V was trimmed by 1 base and J by 4 bases, leaving 16 bases between them.

CDR3 residues: CASSVGSETQYF. The CDR3 bases are TGTGCCAGCAGCGTGGGAAGCGAGACCCAGTACTTC. The chain combines TRBV5-4 with TRBJ2-5, with D hard to call. Germline V gene lookup returns CDR1 SGHNT and CDR2 YYREEE (reference sequence). The V end was cut by 4 bases, the J end by 5 bases, with 9 bases between. This CDR3 contains 12 residues.

This chain links TRBV20-1 with TRBJ2-2; no definite D call. Germline V gene lookup returns CDR1 DFQATT and CDR2 SNEGSKA (reference sequence). V gave up 7 bases and J gave up 8 bases, with 11 bases separating them. The CDR3 has 11 amino acids. CDR3 amino acids: CSVMVEGELFF. Here the CDR3 DNA reads TGCAGTGTGATGGTGGAGGGGGAGCTGTTTTTT.

The chain uses TRBV5-6 and TRBJ1-2, with D possibly being TRBD1 (6 bases). The CDR3 loop spans 18 amino acids. The V end was cut by 4 bases, the J end by 7 bases, with 29 bases between. The germline CDR1 and CDR2 sequences are SGHDT and YYEEEE. CDR3 DNA sequence: TGTGCCAGCAGCCCCACTGACTGGGGGGGACAAGGGCGACTTGGCTACACCTTC. It translates to CASSPTDWGGQGRLGYTF.

The rearrangement uses TRBV7-9 and TRBJ2-5, with TRBD1 identical over 7 bases. The CDR3 consists of 14 residues. Trimming removed 5 bases from V and 0 bases from J; junction bases left unmatched: 3. Germline-derived CDR1 and CDR2 are SEHNR and FQNEAQ (reference sequence). The CDR3 region is CASSLDRYQETQYF. DNA of the CDR3: TGTGCCAGCAGCCTGGACAGGTACCAAGAGACCCAGTACTTC.

This rearrangement joins TRBV4-1 to TRBJ2-5, with D perhaps matching TRBD2 (5 bases). The V end was cut by 3 bases, the J end by 5 bases, with 16 bases between. The CDR3 is made up of 15 amino acids. The germline V gene encodes CDR1 MGHRA and CDR2 YSYEKL. The CDR3 is CASSHRLRLRETQYF. The CDR3 nucleotides are TGCGCCAGCAGCCACCGACTAAGGCTACGGGAGACCCAGTACTTC.

The chain links TRBV28 to TRBJ2-2; maybe TRBD2 (5 bases). The CDR3 spans 24 residues. Trimming left V 7 bases short and J 0 bases short, with 39 bases between. CDR1 and CDR2 from the germline V gene are MDHEN and SYDVKM. CDR3: CASNPSGRGFSFYETRPNTGELFF. CDR3 nucleotides: TGTGCCAGCAACCCGTCTGGGCGTGGTTTCAGTTTCTATGAAACTAGACCGAACACCGGGGAGCTGTTTTTT.

The V and J genes are TRBV6-5 and TRBJ2-7; D gene uncertain. CDR1 and CDR2 (germline): MNHEY, SVGAGI. V was pared by 0 bases and J by 0 bases, with 3 bases between. CDR3 length: 13 amino acids. The CDR3 nucleotides read TGTGCCAGCAGTTACTCGGTCTCCTACGAGCAGTACTTC. It specifies CASSYSVSYEQYF.

In its sample, this clone ranks as medium-sized. The V gene is TRBV7-9, the J gene TRBJ2-7; D unresolved. V was cut by 2 bases and J by 3 bases, with 8 bases left in between. CDR3 length: 13 residues. Looked up from germline, CDR1 is SEHNR and CDR2 is FQNEAQ (reference sequence). In DNA, the CDR3 is TGTGCCAGCAGCTTAACACCCTACTACGAGCAGTACTTC. Encoded protein: CASSLTPYYEQYF.

The rearrangement uses TRBV4-3 and TRBJ2-1, with D tentatively TRBD1 or TRBD2 (5 bases each). This CDR3 contains 16 residues. The ends were cut back, 0 bases at V and 2 bases at J, with 11 bases in the middle. Germline V lookup: CDR1 LGHNA, CDR2 YSLEER. The CDR3 reads CASSQEFTGPYNEQFF. The CDR3 DNA sequence: TGCGCCAGCAGCCAAGAATTCACGGGGCCCTACAATGAGCAGTTCTTC.

This chain's CDR3 is CSARSTDTQYF. The CDR3 DNA reads TGCAGTGCTAGATCCACAGATACGCAGTATTTT. The V call is TRBV20-1, the J call TRBJ2-3, with D unclear. With 2 bases removed from V and 2 bases from J, the gap between germline ends came to 2 bases. Germline V gene data show CDR1 as DFQATT and CDR2 as SNEGSKA (reference sequence). CDR3 size: 11 residues.

V and J are TRBV4-1 and TRBJ2-7, with 7 bases that match TRBD2. There are 14 residues in the CDR3. Per the germline V gene, CDR1 is MGHRA and CDR2 is YSYEKL. V lost 1 base and J lost 3; bases outside the gene matches: 3. CDR3 sequence: CASSQAPGGYEQYF. The CDR3 DNA is TGCGCCAGCAGCCAAGCCCCGGGGGGCTACGAGCAGTACTTC.

In its sample, this clone was seen a few times. The genes are TRBV6-4 and TRBJ1-6, with 7 positions matching TRBD1. The CDR3 totals 15 residues. V dropped 4 bases and J dropped 5; count of bases not matched to a gene: 5. Germline lookup yields CDR1 MRHNA and CDR2 SNTAGT. The CDR3: CASSAGDSHNSPLHF. The DNA of the CDR3 is TGTGCCAGCAGTGCGGGGGACAGCCATAATTCACCCCTCCACTTT.

The table lists this clone with a count of one. This chain connects TRBV27 to TRBJ1-1, with no clear D. Trimming shortened V by 5 bases and J by 0 bases, and 10 bases separated the two germline ends. This CDR3 comprises 14 residues. Germline assignment: CDR1 MNHEY and CDR2 SMNVEV (reference sequence). The CDR3 sequence is CASSVIGLNTEAFF. The CDR3 DNA reads as TGTGCCAGCAGTGTTATAGGGTTGAACACTGAAGCTTTCTTT.

This clone was seen a handful of times. The chain's CDR3 is CASSQEWTDLWPLHF. The CDR3 coding sequence is TGCGCCAGCAGCCAAGAGTGGACAGACCTATGGCCCCTCCACTTT. The rearrangement uses TRBV4-3 and TRBJ1-6; D might be TRBD1 (6 bases). V shed 0 bases and J shed 13 bases, with 16 bases lying between them. Germline CDR1 is LGHNA and CDR2 is YSLEER. The CDR3 is 15 residues long.

This CDR3 is CASSFTQSSYEQYF. In nucleotides, the CDR3 is TGTGCCAGCAGTTTTACCCAGAGCTCCTACGAGCAGTACTTC. The chain is built from TRBV6-2 or TRBV6-3 and TRBJ2-7; no reliable D call. This CDR3 is built from 14 residues. CDR1 is MNHEY and CDR2 is SVGEGT in the germline V gene. Trimming left V 4 bases short and J 0 bases short, with 10 bases between.

The rearrangement joins TRBV15 to TRBJ1-1; unclear D gene. The length of the CDR3 is 13 residues. The V end was cut by 3 bases, the J end by 4 bases, with 9 bases between. Germline lookup yields CDR1 LNHNV and CDR2 YYDKDF (reference sequence). CDR3 loop: CATSRLVVTEAFF. The CDR3 DNA reads TGTGCCACCAGCAGGCTGGTGGTCACTGAAGCTTTCTTT.